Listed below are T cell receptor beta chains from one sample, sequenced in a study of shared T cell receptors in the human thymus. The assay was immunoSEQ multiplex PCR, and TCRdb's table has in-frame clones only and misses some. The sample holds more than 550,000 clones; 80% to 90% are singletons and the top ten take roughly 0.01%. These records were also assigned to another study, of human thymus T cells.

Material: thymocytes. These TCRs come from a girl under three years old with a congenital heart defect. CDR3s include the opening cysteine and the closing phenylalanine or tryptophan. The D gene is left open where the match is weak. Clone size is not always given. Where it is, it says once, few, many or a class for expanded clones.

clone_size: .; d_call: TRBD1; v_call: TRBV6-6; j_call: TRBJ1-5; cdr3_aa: CASSSPGTGDQPQHF; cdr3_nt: TGTGCCAGCAGCTCCCCTGGGACAGGGGATCAGCCCCAGCATTTT
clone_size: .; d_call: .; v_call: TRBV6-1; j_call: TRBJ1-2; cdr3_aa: CASSENTRLLRGYTF; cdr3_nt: TGTGCCAGCAGTGAAAATACACGACTCCTAAGGGGCTACACCTTC
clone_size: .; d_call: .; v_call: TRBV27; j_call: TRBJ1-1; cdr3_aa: CASSYRVHTEAFF; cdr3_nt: TGTGCCAGCAGTTACAGGGTTCACACTGAAGCTTTCTTT
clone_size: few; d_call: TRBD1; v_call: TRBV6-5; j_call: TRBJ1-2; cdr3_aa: CASSPRDRGYGYTF; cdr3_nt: TGTGCCAGCAGTCCCCGGGACAGGGGTTATGGCTACACCTTC
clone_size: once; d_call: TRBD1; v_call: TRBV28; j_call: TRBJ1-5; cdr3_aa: CASSDPVTGGAGGNQPQHF; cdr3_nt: TGTGCCAGCAGTGACCCGGTGACAGGGGGCGCAGGGGGCAATCAGCCCCAGCATTTT
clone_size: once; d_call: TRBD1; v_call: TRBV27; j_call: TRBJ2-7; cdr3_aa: CASSSYAPGQSNHEQYF; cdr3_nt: TGTGCCAGCAGTTCTTATGCTCCGGGACAGTCAAACCACGAGCAGTACTTC
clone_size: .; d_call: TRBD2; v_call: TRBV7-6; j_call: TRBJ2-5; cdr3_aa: CASSTRQWIRGGGRETQYF; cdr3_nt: TGTGCCAGCAGCACCCGACAATGGATTCGTGGGGGCGGGAGGGAGACCCAGTACTTC
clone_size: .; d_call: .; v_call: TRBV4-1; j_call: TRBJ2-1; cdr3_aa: CASSQDSLTYNEQFF; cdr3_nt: TGCGCCAGCAGCCAAGATAGCCTGACCTACAATGAGCAGTTCTTC
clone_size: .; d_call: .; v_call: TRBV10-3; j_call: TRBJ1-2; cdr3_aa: CAISNFRGDYGYTF; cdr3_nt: TGTGCCATCAGTAACTTCAGGGGAGACTATGGCTACACCTTC
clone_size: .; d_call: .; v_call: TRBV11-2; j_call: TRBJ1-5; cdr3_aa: CASRLGGAANSNQPQHF; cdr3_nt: TGTGCCAGCAGACTGGGGGGGGCAGCTAATAGCAATCAGCCCCAGCATTTT
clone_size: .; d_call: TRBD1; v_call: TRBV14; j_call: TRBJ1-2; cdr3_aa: CASSQAGGATYGYTF; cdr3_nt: TGTGCCAGCAGCCAAGCAGGGGGCGCGACCTATGGCTACACCTTC
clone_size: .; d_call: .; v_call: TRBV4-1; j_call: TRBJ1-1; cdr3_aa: CASSPFWTKGNTEAFF; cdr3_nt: TGCGCCAGCAGCCCCTTTTGGACTAAAGGGAACACTGAAGCTTTCTTT
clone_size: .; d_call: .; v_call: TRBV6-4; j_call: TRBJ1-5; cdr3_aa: CASSQGSFNQPQHF; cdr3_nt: TGTGCCAGCAGTCAGGGGTCCTTCAATCAGCCCCAGCATTTT
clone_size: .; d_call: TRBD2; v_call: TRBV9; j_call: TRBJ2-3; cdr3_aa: CASSAGLAVDTQYF; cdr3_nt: TGTGCCAGCAGCGCGGGACTAGCAGTAGATACGCAGTATTTT
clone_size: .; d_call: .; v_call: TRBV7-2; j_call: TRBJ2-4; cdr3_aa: CASSLTGSPGSIAKNIQYF; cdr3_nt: TGTGCCAGCAGCCTTACTGGTAGCCCCGGGTCCATAGCCAAAAACATTCAGTACTTC
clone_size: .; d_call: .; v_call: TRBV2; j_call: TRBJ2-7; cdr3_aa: CASRDPLISAYEQYF; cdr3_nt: TGTGCCAGCAGGGATCCCCTGATTAGCGCCTACGAGCAGTACTTC
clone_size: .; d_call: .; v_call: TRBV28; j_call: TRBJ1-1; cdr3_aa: CASSFAEEAFF; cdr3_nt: TGTGCCAGCAGTTTTGCGGAAGAAGCTTTCTTT
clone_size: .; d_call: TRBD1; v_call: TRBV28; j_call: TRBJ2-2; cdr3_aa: CASSPDRGRGGELFF; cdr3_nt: TGTGCCAGCAGCCCGGACAGGGGGCGGGGCGGGGAGCTGTTTTTT
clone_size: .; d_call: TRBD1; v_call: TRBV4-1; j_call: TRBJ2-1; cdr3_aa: CASSRRVWEGQGANEQFF; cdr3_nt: TGCGCCAGCAGCCGCCGCGTTTGGGAGGGACAGGGGGCCAATGAGCAGTTCTTC
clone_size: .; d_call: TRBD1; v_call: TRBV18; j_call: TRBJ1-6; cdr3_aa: CASSPWWTGYNSPLHF; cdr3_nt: TGTGCCAGCTCACCATGGTGGACAGGATATAATTCACCCCTCCACTTT
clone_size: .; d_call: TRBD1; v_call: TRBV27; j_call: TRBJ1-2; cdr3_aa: CASRDPDRAAYGYTF; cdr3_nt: TGTGCCAGCAGAGACCCGGACAGGGCGGCCTATGGCTACACCTTC
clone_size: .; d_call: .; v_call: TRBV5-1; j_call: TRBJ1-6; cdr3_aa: CASSLEGRDNSPLHF; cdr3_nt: TGCGCCAGCAGCTTGGAAGGCAGGGATAATTCACCCCTCCACTTT
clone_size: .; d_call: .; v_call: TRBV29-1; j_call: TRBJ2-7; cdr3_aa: CSVEGWGQGEQYF; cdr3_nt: TGCAGCGTTGAAGGGTGGGGGCAGGGAGAACAGTACTTC
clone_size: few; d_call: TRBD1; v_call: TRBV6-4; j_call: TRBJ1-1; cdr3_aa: CASSPSPGTENTEAFF; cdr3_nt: TGTGCCAGCAGTCCCTCCCCCGGGACAGAGAACACTGAAGCTTTCTTT
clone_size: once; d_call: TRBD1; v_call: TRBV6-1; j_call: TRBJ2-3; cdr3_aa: CASSDSWGQGKDTQYF; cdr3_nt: TGTGCCAGCAGTGATTCTTGGGGACAGGGCAAAGATACGCAGTATTTT
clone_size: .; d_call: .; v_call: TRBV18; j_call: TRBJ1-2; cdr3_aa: CASSPTHNSGTSNYGYTF; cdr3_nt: TGTGCCAGCTCACCAACCCATAATTCGGGGACATCTAACTATGGCTACACCTTC
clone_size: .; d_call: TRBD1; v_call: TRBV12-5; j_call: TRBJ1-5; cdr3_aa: CASGPNRDRNYQPQHF; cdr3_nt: TGTGCTAGTGGTCCTAACCGGGACAGAAATTATCAGCCCCAGCATTTT
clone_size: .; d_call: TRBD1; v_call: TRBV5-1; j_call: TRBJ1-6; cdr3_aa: CASSPWTGRRAPLHF; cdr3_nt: TGCGCCAGCAGCCCATGGACAGGGCGCCGAGCACCCCTCCACTTT
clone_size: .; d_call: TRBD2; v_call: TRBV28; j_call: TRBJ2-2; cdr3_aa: CASSLGGLDTGELFF; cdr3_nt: TGTGCCAGCAGTTTAGGGGGACTAGACACCGGGGAGCTGTTTTTT
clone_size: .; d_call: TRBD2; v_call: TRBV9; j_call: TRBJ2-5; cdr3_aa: CASSVSGAGGLKETQYF; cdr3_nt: TGTGCCAGCAGCGTAAGCGGGGCGGGGGGCCTGAAAGAGACCCAGTACTTC
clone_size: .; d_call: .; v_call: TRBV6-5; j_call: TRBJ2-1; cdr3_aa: CASSDRGGNNEQFF; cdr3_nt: TGTGCCAGCAGTGACCGCGGCGGGAACAATGAGCAGTTCTTC
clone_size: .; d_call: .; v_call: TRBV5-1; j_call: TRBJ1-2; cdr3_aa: CASSPGRAHNYGYTF; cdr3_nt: TGCGCCAGCAGCCCCGGGAGGGCGCATAACTATGGCTACACCTTC
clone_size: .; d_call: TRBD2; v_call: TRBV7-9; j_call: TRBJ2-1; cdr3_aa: CASSFLSGGADEQFF; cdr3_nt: TGTGCCAGCAGCTTCCTTAGCGGGGGGGCCGATGAGCAGTTCTTC
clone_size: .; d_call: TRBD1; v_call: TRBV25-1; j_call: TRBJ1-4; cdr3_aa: CASSDSGTGEGEKLFF; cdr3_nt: TGTGCCAGCAGTGACTCAGGGACAGGGGAGGGTGAAAAACTGTTTTTT
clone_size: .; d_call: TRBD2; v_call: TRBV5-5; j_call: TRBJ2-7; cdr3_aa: CASSLEWEGPPLYEQYF; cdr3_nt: TGTGCCAGCAGCTTGGAATGGGAGGGGCCCCCTTTATACGAGCAGTACTTC
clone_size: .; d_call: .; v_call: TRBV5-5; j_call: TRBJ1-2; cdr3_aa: CASSLWGDSPFTF; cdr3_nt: TGTGCCAGCAGCTTGTGGGGTGACAGTCCTTTCACCTTC
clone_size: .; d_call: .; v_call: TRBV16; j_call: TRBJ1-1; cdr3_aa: CASSQSARMNTEAFF; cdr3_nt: TGTGCCAGCAGCCAATCGGCCAGGATGAACACTGAAGCTTTCTTT
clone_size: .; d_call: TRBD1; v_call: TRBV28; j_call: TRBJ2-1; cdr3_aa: CASRADREDGNEQFF; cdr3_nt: TGTGCCAGCCGCGCCGACAGGGAAGATGGCAATGAGCAGTTCTTC
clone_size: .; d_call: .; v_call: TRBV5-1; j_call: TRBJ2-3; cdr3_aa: CASSLARGLADTQYF; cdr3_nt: TGCGCCAGCAGCTTGGCCAGGGGCTTGGCAGATACGCAGTATTTT
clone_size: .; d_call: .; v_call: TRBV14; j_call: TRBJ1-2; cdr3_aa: CASSQIVGRGNYGYTF; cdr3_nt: TGTGCCAGCAGCCAAATTGTTGGTAGGGGGAACTATGGCTACACCTTC
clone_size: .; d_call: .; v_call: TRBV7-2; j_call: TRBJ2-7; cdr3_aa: CASSQSDYEQYF; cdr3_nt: TGTGCCAGCAGCCAAAGCGACTACGAGCAGTACTTC
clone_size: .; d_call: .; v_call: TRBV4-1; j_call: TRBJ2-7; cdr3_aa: CASSQVERPPRYF; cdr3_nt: TGCGCCAGCAGCCAAGTCGAGCGACCTCCGCGGTACTTC
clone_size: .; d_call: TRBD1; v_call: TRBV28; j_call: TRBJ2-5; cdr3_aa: CASNRDRGNPETQYF; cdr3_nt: TGTGCCAGCAATCGGGACAGGGGGAATCCAGAGACCCAGTACTTC
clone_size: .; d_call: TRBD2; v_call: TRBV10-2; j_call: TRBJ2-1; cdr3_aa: CASSLIAGAYNEQFF; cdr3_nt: TGCGCCAGCAGTCTCATAGCGGGGGCATACAATGAGCAGTTCTTC
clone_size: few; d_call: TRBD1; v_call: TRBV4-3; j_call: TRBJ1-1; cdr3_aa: CASSVRDRNTEAFF; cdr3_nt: TGCGCCAGCAGCGTCCGGGACAGGAACACTGAAGCTTTCTTT
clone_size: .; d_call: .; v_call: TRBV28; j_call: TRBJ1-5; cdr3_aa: CASRLNNQPQHF; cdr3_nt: TGTGCCAGCAGACTAAACAATCAGCCCCAGCATTTT